This T cell receptor (beta chain) was identified in a study of shared clonotypes between healthy human individuals. Measured with immunoSEQ multiplex PCR; TCRdb has only the in-frame clones, and not every one. The table lists about 1.5 million clones, approximately 96% of them singletons. A remark on this clone: One end of the junction is discordant with germline, which a read error may explain.

The donor population consisted of healthy HIV-negative adults with no recent acute infections or vaccinations. CDR3 length: 16 residues. CDR1 is MNHEY and CDR2 is SMNVEV in the germline V gene (reference sequence). Material for sequencing was naive CD4+ T cells sorted from blood. Subset described: CD45RA+ positively selected. The chain carries TRBV27 and TRBJ1-5; 11 positions agree with TRBD1. This sequence originates from a man aged 25-45 years in good health. The CDR3 region has the DNA TGTGCCAGCTCGTCGGGACAGGGGGGACTTTATCATCCCCAGCATTTT. It codes for CASSSGQGGLYHPQHF.